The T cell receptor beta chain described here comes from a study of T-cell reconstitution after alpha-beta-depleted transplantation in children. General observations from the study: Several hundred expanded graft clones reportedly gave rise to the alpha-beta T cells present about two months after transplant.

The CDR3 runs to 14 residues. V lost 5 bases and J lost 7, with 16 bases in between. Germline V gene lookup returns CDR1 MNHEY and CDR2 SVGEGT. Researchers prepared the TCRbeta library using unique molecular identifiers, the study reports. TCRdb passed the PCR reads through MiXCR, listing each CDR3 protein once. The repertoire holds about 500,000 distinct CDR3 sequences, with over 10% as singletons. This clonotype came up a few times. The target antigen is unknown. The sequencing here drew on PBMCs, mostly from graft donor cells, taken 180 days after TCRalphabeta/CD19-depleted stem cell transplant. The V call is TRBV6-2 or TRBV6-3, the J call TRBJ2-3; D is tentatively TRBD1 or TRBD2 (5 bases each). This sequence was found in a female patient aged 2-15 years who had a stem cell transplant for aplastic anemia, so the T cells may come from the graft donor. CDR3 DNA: TGTGCCAGCAGTCCCCCGGGACGGGGAAATACGCAGTATTTT. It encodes CASSPPGRGNTQYF.